Shown below are 30 T cell receptor beta chains from a single sample sequenced in a study of memory B cells and T cells in multiple sclerosis. These TCRs are of unknown antigen specificity. Stimulus-free culture yielded autoproliferating CFSE-dim and non-proliferating CFSE-high T cells, each sequenced separately. Replicate wells were pooled after around seven days of stimulus-free culture of approximately 5x10^7 CFSE-labeled PBMCs. The assay was immunoSEQ multiplex PCR, and TCRdb's table has in-frame clones only and misses some. The table records about 32,000 clones, roughly 83% of them present only once. The sequencing sample was made of PBMCs from blood kept in culture. The receptor set was obtained from a human donor with multiple sclerosis.

The chain uses TRBV6-6 and TRBJ1-2; 11 nucleotides match TRBD1. This CDR3 comprises 14 residues. V was clipped by 10 bases and J by 4 bases; unmatched bases: 8. Germline values: CDR1 MNHNY, CDR2 SVGAGI (reference sequence). CDR3 sequence (DNA): TGTGCCATATCCGGGACAGGGGGAGCCTATGGCTACACCTTC. Amino acids: CAISGTGGAYGYTF.

The chain couples TRBV5-5 to TRBJ1-2, with unresolved D. The CDR3 covers 15 residues. V was cut by 2 bases and J by 4 bases, with 15 bases left in between. Germline-derived CDR1 and CDR2 are SGHKS and YYEKEE (reference sequence). CDR3 region: CASSLAGVALYGYTF. The DNA of the CDR3 is TGTGCCAGCAGCTTAGCAGGCGTTGCTCTCTATGGCTACACCTTC.

V usage is TRBV10-3 and J usage is TRBJ1-4, with a tentative D call TRBD1 (5 bases). Germline loops: CDR1 ENHRY, CDR2 SYGVKD. The CDR3 is made up of 11 amino acids. V was shortened by 10 bases and J by 5 bases, with 8 bases between the two germline ends. The CDR3 reads CATRQNEKLFF. CDR3 sequence (DNA): TGTGCCACACGACAGAATGAAAAACTGTTTTTT.

The chain couples TRBV30 to TRBJ1-4; D not certain. The CDR3 runs 13 residues. Germline-derived CDR1 and CDR2 are GTSNPN and SVGIG (reference sequence). Trimming pared 0 bases from V and 5 bases from J, leaving 7 bases between. The CDR3 spells CAWSVRRNEKLFF. CDR3 sequence (DNA): TGTGCCTGGAGTGTCCGAAGAAATGAAAAACTGTTTTTT.

The V and J genes are TRBV5-4 and TRBJ2-1; D perhaps matches TRBD1 (5 bases). The CDR3 has 15 residues. Germline V gene data show CDR1 as SGHNT and CDR2 as YYREEE (reference sequence). Trimming left V 6 bases short and J 4 bases short, with 17 bases between. This CDR3 is CASTAGQGPYNEQFF. The DNA for the CDR3 is TGTGCCAGCACCGCCGGGCAGGGCCCGTACAATGAGCAGTTCTTC. Full variable domain (outside the CDR3, taken from reference TRBV5-4 and TRBJ2-1): ETGVTQSPTHLIKTRGQQVTLRCSSQSGHNTVSWYQQALGQGPQFIFQYYREEENGRGNFPPRFSGLQFPNYSSELNVNALELDDSALYLCASTAGQGPYNEQFFGPGTRLTVL.

The V and J genes are TRBV10-1 and TRBJ2-1; possibly TRBD1 or TRBD2 for D (5 bases each). Germline-derived CDR1 and CDR2 are WNHNN and SYGVQD (reference sequence). The CDR3 is 15 amino acids. Between the trimmed V and J ends, which lost 4 bases and 5 bases, there was a span of 15 bases. CDR3 in amino acids: CASSGDHRQNNEQFF. CDR3 DNA sequence: TGCGCCAGCAGTGGGGACCACAGACAAAACAATGAGCAGTTCTTC.

This chain joins TRBV5-1 and TRBJ2-3, with TRBD2 matching 8 bases. Germline-derived CDR1 and CDR2 are SGHRS and YFSETQ. V lost 3 bases, J lost 4 bases, and 4 bases stayed unmatched. CDR3 length: 14 amino acids. CDR3 residues: CASSWTSTADTQYF. Here the CDR3 DNA reads TGCGCCAGCAGCTGGACTAGCACGGCAGATACGCAGTATTTT.

This chain joins TRBV28 and TRBJ2-7; no reliable D call. In germline, CDR1 is MDHEN, CDR2 SYDVKM. This CDR3 region has 15 residues. Trimming took 2 bases from V and 1 from J, leaving 12 bases between them. The CDR3 region is CASSLKVQRSYEQYF. The CDR3 DNA reads TGTGCCAGCAGTTTAAAGGTCCAAAGATCCTACGAGCAGTACTTC.

The rearrangement links TRBV30 to TRBJ2-7; possible D gene TRBD2, 6 bases. This CDR3 contains 14 residues. Germline lookup yields CDR1 GTSNPN and CDR2 SVGIG (reference sequence). V gave up 4 bases and J gave up 6 bases, with 19 bases separating them. CDR3 in DNA: TGTGCCTGGACCGGGACTTCGACCCGGAGCGAGCAGTACTTC. It encodes CAWTGTSTRSEQYF.

The V gene is TRBV30, the J gene TRBJ2-7; 8 bases line up with TRBD1. Germline values: CDR1 GTSNPN, CDR2 SVGIG (reference sequence). J lost 6 bases, V lost 4 bases, and 5 bases had no gene match. The CDR3 has 12 residues. CDR3 residues: CAWTDRGGEQYF. The CDR3 DNA reads as TGTGCCTGGACCGACAGGGGCGGCGAGCAGTACTTC.

The CDR3 is CASSLAGRGSDTQYF. The DNA for the CDR3 is TGCGCCAGCAGCTTGGCGGGCAGGGGGTCAGATACGCAGTATTTT. The chain couples TRBV5-1 to TRBJ2-3; TRBD1 agrees at 7 bases. The V gene's germline CDR1 is SGHRS and CDR2 YFSETQ. V lost 0 bases to trimming and J lost 4 bases; unmatched junction nucleotides: 5. The CDR3 runs 15 residues.

The V gene is TRBV28, the J gene TRBJ1-2; 8 bases are a match to TRBD1. From germline, CDR1 is MDHEN and CDR2 SYDVKM. The CDR3 extends over 13 amino acids. V was clipped by 6 bases and J by 8 bases; unmatched bases: 8. The CDR3 loop is CASSFSRDRGYTF. The CDR3 coding sequence is TGTGCCAGCAGCTTCTCCCGGGACAGGGGCTACACCTTC.

The chain joins TRBV2 to TRBJ1-3; no clear D. The V gene lost 7 bases and the J gene lost 0 bases, with 13 bases spanning the gap. Per germline, CDR1 SNHLY and CDR2 FYNNEI. This CDR3 spans 15 amino acids. The CDR3 coding sequence is TGTGCCAGCACCCTTGACGCCGGCTCTGGAAACACCATATATTTT. Translated, it gives CASTLDAGSGNTIYF.

The chain is built from TRBV9 and TRBJ2-2, with 9 bases lining up with TRBD2. Germline V CDR1 and CDR2: SGDLS, YYNGEE. There are 16 residues in the CDR3. The junction had 12 bases not matched to a gene; V was cut back by 7 bases and J by 5 bases. In DNA, the CDR3 is TGTGCCAGCCAGCCCCCCCTAGCGGGGCAAACCGGGGAGCTGTTTTTT. Amino acid sequence: CASQPPLAGQTGELFF.

This clone was found a few times. The V call is TRBV7-9, the J call TRBJ2-2, with D perhaps assigned TRBD1 or TRBD2 (7 bases each). V lost 6 bases to trimming and J lost 3 bases, with 11 bases between them. CDR3 length equals 14 residues. Germline CDR1 and CDR2: SEHNR and FQNEAQ (reference sequence). CDR3 nucleotides: TGTGCCAGCAGTTCAGGGGGGGACACCGGGGAGCTGTTTTTT. Its protein product is CASSSGGDTGELFF.

J is TRBJ1-1 and V is TRBV13; D uncertain. Trimming shortened V by 5 bases and J by 3 bases, and 13 bases separated the two germline ends. The CDR3 runs 14 residues. Germline CDR1 PRHDT, CDR2 FYEKMQ (reference sequence). CDR3 protein: CASSRGLRDTEAFF. The CDR3 bases are TGTGCCAGCAGCCGGGGATTGCGGGACACTGAAGCTTTCTTT.

The chain has TRBV5-1 and TRBJ2-1; 14 bases fit TRBD2. Losses at the gene ends were 2 bases for V and 1 base for J; bases not matched to a gene: 5. The CDR3 has 18 residues. In germline, CDR1 is SGHRS, CDR2 YFSETQ. The CDR3 spells CASSFGLAGGMSYNEQFF. In nucleotides, the CDR3 is TGCGCCAGCAGCTTCGGACTAGCGGGAGGTATGTCCTACAATGAGCAGTTCTTC. The whole variable domain, remainder taken from reference TRBV5-1 and TRBJ2-1, is KAGVTQTPRYLIKTRGQQVTLSCSPISGHRSVSWYQQTPGQGLQFLFEYFSETQRNKGNFPGRFSGRQFSNSRSEMNVSTLELGDSALYLCASSFGLAGGMSYNEQFFGPGTRLTVL.

J is TRBJ2-7 and V is TRBV5-1, with 9 bases identical to TRBD1. CDR3 length equals 15 residues. CDR1 is SGHRS and CDR2 is YFSETQ in the germline V gene. J lost 3 bases, V lost 3 bases, and 7 bases had no gene match. CDR3 region: CASSSGQGSGYEQYF. CDR3 in DNA: TGCGCCAGCAGCTCGGGACAGGGAAGCGGCTACGAGCAGTACTTC.

The rearrangement links TRBV7-8 to TRBJ1-1; D gene uncertain. V was clipped by 5 bases and J by 5 bases, with 6 bases between them. Germline CDR1 and CDR2: SGHVS and FQNEAQ. This CDR3 has 11 residues. The chain's CDR3 is CASSRRTEAFF. In nucleotides, the CDR3 is TGTGCCAGCAGCCGTAGGACTGAAGCTTTCTTT.

The J gene is TRBJ2-2, the V gene TRBV5-5; no reliable D call. The CDR3 loop spans 16 amino acids. Germline CDR1 is SGHKS and CDR2 is YYEKEE (reference sequence). V lost 1 base to trimming and J lost 4 bases, with 14 bases between them. In DNA form, the CDR3 reads TGTGCCAGCAGCTTGCCCCCCGGCAGGACCACCGGGGAGCTGTTTTTT. Amino acids: CASSLPPGRTTGELFF.

J is TRBJ1-3 and V is TRBV10-2; TRBD1 is a possible D gene (6 bases). This CDR3 has 15 amino acids. Per the germline V gene, CDR1 is WSHSY and CDR2 is SAAADI. V lost 3 bases and J 0 bases, leaving 9 bases between the germline ends. The CDR3 nucleotides read TGCGCCAGCAGTGACACAGGGAGCTCTGGAAACACCATATATTTT. Residues: CASSDTGSSGNTIYF.

This clone appeared once. This chain connects TRBV9 to TRBJ2-2; 10 nucleotides align to TRBD2. V dropped 0 bases and J dropped 3; count of bases not matched to a gene: 5. The CDR3 consists of 17 residues. In germline, CDR1 is SGDLS, CDR2 YYNGEE. In DNA form, the CDR3 reads TGTGCCAGCAGCGTAGCAGCGGGGGGGCCGGACACCGGGGAGCTGTTTTTT. Translating it yields CASSVAAGGPDTGELFF.

The chain carries TRBV11-2 and TRBJ1-4, with TRBD1 matching 10 bases. After removal of 5 bases from V and 4 bases from J, the junction contained 1 base not matched to a gene. The CDR3 covers 14 residues. Germline values: CDR1 SGHAT, CDR2 FQNNGV. CDR3 residues: CASSGQGVNEKLFF. In DNA form, the CDR3 reads TGTGCCAGCAGCGGACAGGGGGTTAATGAAAAACTGTTTTTT.

The CDR3 protein is CASSESMGSAYQPQHF. The CDR3 DNA reads TGTGCCAGCAGTGAATCTATGGGATCCGCCTATCAGCCCCAGCATTTT. V gene TRBV2 combines with J gene TRBJ1-5; D unclear. The V gene's germline CDR1 is SNHLY and CDR2 FYNNEI. CDR3 length: 16 amino acids. Trimming left V 2 bases short and J 5 bases short, with 16 bases between. Full variable domain (rest looked up from reference TRBV2 and TRBJ1-5): EPEVTQTPSHQVTQMGQEVILRCVPISNHLYFYWYRQILGQKVEFLVSFYNNEISEKSEIFDDQFSVERPDGSNFTLKIRSTKLEDSAMYFCASSESMGSAYQPQHFGDGTRLSIL.

This sequence joins TRBV5-1 and TRBJ1-5; TRBD1 might be the D (6 bases). The ends were cut back, 0 bases at V and 0 bases at J, with 13 bases in the middle. The CDR3 contains 17 residues. CDR1 and CDR2 (germline): SGHRS, YFSETQ. CDR3: CASSLVPTGYSNQPQHF. In DNA, the CDR3 is TGCGCCAGCAGCTTGGTGCCCACAGGGTATAGCAATCAGCCCCAGCATTTT.

This clone has more than one count but fewer than ten. The chain has TRBV9 and TRBJ2-3; tentative D call: TRBD2 (6 bases). From germline, CDR1 is SGDLS and CDR2 YYNGEE. This CDR3 region has 16 residues. The V and J ends lost 0 bases and 3 bases respectively, with 14 bases between them. DNA for the CDR3: TGTGCCAGCAGCGTAGGTATGGGACTCCTAACAGATACGCAGTATTTT. Residues: CASSVGMGLLTDTQYF.

The genes are TRBV5-1 and TRBJ2-2, with 14 bases identical to TRBD2. The trim removed 4 bases at V and 4 bases at J, leaving 6 bases unmatched. The V gene's germline CDR1 is SGHRS and CDR2 YFSETQ. The CDR3 length is 17 residues. CDR3 nucleotide sequence: TGCGCCAGCAGCCTCCGGACTAGCGGGGGGTTCACCGGGGAGCTGTTTTTT. Translating it yields CASSLRTSGGFTGELFF. The variable domain in full, with the rest retrieved from reference TRBV5-1 and TRBJ2-2, is KAGVTQTPRYLIKTRGQQVTLSCSPISGHRSVSWYQQTPGQGLQFLFEYFSETQRNKGNFPGRFSGRQFSNSRSEMNVSTLELGDSALYLCASSLRTSGGFTGELFFGEGSRLTVL.

The CDR3 is CASSLGSSGSLYEQYF. CDR3 in DNA: TGCGCCAGCAGCTTGGGATCTAGCGGGAGCCTCTACGAGCAGTACTTC. The V gene is TRBV5-1, the J gene TRBJ2-7; 10 bases fit TRBD2. Germline loops: CDR1 SGHRS, CDR2 YFSETQ. The J segment lost 3 bases and the V segment lost 0 bases, leaving 6 bases of the junction unmatched. The CDR3 totals 16 residues.

The V and J genes are TRBV6-5 and TRBJ1-4; D is perhaps TRBD1 (6 bases). Looked up from germline, CDR1 is MNHEY and CDR2 is SVGAGI. CDR3 length: 16 residues. Trimming pared 4 bases from V and 3 bases from J, leaving 15 bases between. The DNA for the CDR3 is TGTGCCAGCAGTTCCTTCGGGGGCAAGGCTAATGAAAAACTGTTTTTT. Its translation: CASSSFGGKANEKLFF.

This chain uses TRBV6-1 with TRBJ2-7; 7 bases are a match to TRBD1. Germline CDR1 and CDR2: MNHNS and SASEGT. The trim removed 8 bases at V and 2 bases at J, leaving 9 bases unmatched. This CDR3 is 14 amino acids long. The DNA for the CDR3 is TGTGCCAGCTCTCGGCAGGGGGATACCTACGAGCAGTACTTC. Encoded protein: CASSRQGDTYEQYF.